In this sample, the clone carrying this T cell receptor beta chain turned up many times. The antigen remains undetermined. The data originate from a study of response to subunit inactivated influenza vaccine. Study outcomes and limitations: Authors suggested each seasonal influenza vaccination recruits few new T cells.

Via MiXCR, TCRdb re-called the RT-PCR reads, giving one row per CDR3 protein. The sample records approximately 520,000 distinct CDR3 sequences, about 15% being singletons. The V gene's germline CDR1 is SGDLS and CDR2 YYNGEE. Trimming shortened V by 4 bases and J by 4 bases, and 14 bases separated the two germline ends. CDR3 size: 14 residues. The material sequenced was CD4+ T cells sorted from PBMCs, taken approximately 25 months after vaccination. This TCR derives from a man aged 50-75 years who received an inactivated influenza vaccine. The chain carries TRBV9 and TRBJ1-1; tentative D call: TRBD1 (6 bases). Here the CDR3 reads CASSPQGGGTEAFF. The CDR3 DNA reads TGTGCCAGCAGCCCGCAGGGAGGGGGCACTGAAGCTTTCTTT.